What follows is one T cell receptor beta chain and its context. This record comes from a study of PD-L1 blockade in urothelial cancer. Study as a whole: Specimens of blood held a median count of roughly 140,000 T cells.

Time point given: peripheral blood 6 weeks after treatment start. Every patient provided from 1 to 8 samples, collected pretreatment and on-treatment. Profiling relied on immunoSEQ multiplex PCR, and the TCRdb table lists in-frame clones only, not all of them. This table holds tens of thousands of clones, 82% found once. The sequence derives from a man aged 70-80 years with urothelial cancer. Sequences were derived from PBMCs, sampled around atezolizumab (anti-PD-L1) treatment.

Here the CDR3 reads CASSEDRGEAFF. CDR3 sequence (DNA): TGTGCCAGCAGTGAAGATAGAGGGGAAGCTTTCTTT. The chain couples TRBV2 to TRBJ1-1; D is ambiguous. The CDR3 totals 12 residues. Germline CDR1 reads SNHLY; CDR2 reads FYNNEI. V lost 1 base and J lost 8, with 8 bases in between. The full variable domain, in which reference TRBV2 and TRBJ1-1 provide the parts outside the CDR3, is EPEVTQTPSHQVTQMGQEVILRCVPISNHLYFYWYRQILGQKVEFLVSFYNNEISEKSEIFDDQFSVERPDGSNFTLKIRSTKLEDSAMYFCASSEDRGEAFFGQGTRLTVV.